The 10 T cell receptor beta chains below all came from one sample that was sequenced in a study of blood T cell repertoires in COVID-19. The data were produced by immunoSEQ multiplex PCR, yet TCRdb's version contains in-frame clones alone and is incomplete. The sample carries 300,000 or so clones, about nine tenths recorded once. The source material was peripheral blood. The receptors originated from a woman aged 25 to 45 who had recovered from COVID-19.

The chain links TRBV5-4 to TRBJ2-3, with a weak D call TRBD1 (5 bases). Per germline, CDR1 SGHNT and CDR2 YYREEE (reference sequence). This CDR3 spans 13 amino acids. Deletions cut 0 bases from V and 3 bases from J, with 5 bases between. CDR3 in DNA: TGTGCCAGCAGCTTGGAGGGGACAGATACGCAGTATTTT. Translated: CASSLEGTDTQYF.

CDR3 loop: CASSSVGTGSSGANVLTF. CDR3 DNA: TGTGCCAGCAGCTCAGTAGGGACAGGTAGCTCTGGGGCCAACGTCCTGACTTTC. The chain has TRBV11-2 and TRBJ2-6, with 8 bases fitting TRBD1. Per the germline V gene, CDR1 is SGHAT and CDR2 is FQNNGV. Trimming removed 4 bases from V and 0 bases from J; junction bases left unmatched: 8. The CDR3 spans 18 residues.

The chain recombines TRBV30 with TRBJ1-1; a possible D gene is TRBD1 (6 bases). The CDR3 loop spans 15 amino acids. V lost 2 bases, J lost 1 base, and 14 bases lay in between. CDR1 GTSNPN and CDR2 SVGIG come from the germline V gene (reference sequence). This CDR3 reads CAWSTSRTANTEAFF. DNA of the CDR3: TGTGCCTGGAGTACCAGTCGGACAGCGAACACTGAAGCTTTCTTT.

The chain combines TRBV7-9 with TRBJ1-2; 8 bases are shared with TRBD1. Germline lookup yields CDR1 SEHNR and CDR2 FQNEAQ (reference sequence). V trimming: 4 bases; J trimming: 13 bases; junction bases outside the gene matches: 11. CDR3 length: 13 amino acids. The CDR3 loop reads CASSSDRAYPATF. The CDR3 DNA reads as TGTGCCAGCAGCTCGGACAGGGCGTATCCCGCCACCTTC.

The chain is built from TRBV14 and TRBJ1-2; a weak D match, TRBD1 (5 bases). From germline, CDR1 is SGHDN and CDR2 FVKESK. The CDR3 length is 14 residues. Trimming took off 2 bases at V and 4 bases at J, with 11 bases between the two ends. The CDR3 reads CASSQRRTPYGYTF. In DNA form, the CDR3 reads TGTGCCAGCAGCCAACGAAGGACACCCTATGGCTACACCTTC.

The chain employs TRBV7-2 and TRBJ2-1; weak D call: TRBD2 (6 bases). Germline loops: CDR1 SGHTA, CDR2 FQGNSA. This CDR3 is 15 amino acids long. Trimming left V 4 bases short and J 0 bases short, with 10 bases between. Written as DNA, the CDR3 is TGTGCCAGCAGCTCCGGGACTCACTCCTACAATGAGCAGTTCTTC. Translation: CASSSGTHSYNEQFF.

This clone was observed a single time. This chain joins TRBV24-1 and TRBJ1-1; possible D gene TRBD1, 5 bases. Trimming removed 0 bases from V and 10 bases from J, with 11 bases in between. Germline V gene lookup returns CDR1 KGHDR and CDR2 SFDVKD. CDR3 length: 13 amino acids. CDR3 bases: TGTGCCACCAGTGATTTGCAATTGGGGGGAGCTTTCTTT. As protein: CATSDLQLGGAFF.

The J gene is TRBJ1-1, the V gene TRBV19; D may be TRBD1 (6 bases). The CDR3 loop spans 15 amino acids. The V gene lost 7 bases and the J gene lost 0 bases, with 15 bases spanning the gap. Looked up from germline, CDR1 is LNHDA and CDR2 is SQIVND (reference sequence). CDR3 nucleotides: TGTGCCAGTACCCCATTAGCAGGGGTGAACACTGAAGCTTTCTTT. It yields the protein CASTPLAGVNTEAFF.

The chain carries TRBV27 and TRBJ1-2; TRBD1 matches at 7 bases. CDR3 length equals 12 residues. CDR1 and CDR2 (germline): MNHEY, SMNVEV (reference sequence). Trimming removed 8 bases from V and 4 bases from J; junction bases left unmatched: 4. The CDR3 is CASGDRRYGYTF. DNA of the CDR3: TGTGCCAGCGGGGACAGACGCTATGGCTACACCTTC.

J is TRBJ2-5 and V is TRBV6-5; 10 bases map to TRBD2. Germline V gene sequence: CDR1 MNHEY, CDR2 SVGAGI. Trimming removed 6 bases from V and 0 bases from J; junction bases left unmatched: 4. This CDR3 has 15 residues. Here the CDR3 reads CASRLAGEYQETQYF. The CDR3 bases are TGTGCCAGCAGGCTAGCGGGGGAGTACCAAGAGACCCAGTACTTC.